This TCR beta chain is drawn from a study of blood T cell repertoires in COVID-19. V shed 5 bases and J 2 bases; nucleotides not matched to a gene: 3. This CDR3 contains 15 residues. CDR1 SGHAT and CDR2 FQNNGV come from the germline V gene. Using immunoSEQ multiplex PCR, the repertoire was profiled, and TCRdb retains in-frame clones only, with some absent. The sample consists of 60,000 to 75,000 clones, about 90% of them appearing once. Only a few counts were recorded for this clone. The V call is TRBV11-2, the J call TRBJ2-2; 9 positions match TRBD1. Sequenced material: peripheral blood. The receptor's source is a woman older than 75 with active COVID-19. DNA for the CDR3: TGTGCCAGCAGCCGACAGGGGGTCAACACCGGGGAGCTGTTTTTT. This gives the protein CASSRQGVNTGELFF.